Shown below are 13 T cell receptor beta chains from a single sample sequenced in a study of OX40 agonist ivuxolimab in advanced cancers. Assay: immunoSEQ multiplex PCR; the TCRdb copy retains only in-frame clones and omits some. The sample consists of about 52,000 clones, approximately 92% of them appearing once. Sequenced here: CD4+ or CD8+ T cells sorted from blood, sampled in a trial of the OX40 agonist ivuxolimab. The origin of the receptors is an adult with an advanced solid tumor such as melanoma, head and neck, liver or kidney cancer.

This clone was detected a few times. CDR3 DNA: TGTGCCAGCAGGCAGGGGGCTACTAATGAAAAACTGTTTTTT. Its translation is CASRQGATNEKLFF. This chain uses TRBV28 with TRBJ1-4; 8 bases align to TRBD1. The V gene's germline CDR1 is MDHEN and CDR2 SYDVKM. V trimming: 6 bases; J trimming: 2 bases; junction bases outside the gene matches: 2. The CDR3 loop spans 14 amino acids.

V is TRBV19 and J is TRBJ1-1, with D uncertain. Trimming took 3 bases from V and 3 from J, leaving 11 bases between them. Germline CDR1 LNHDA, CDR2 SQIVND (reference sequence). This CDR3 comprises 14 residues. CDR3 amino acids: CASSMGSGDTEAFF. CDR3 DNA: TGTGCCAGTAGTATGGGGTCCGGGGACACTGAAGCTTTCTTT.

This chain links TRBV6-1 with TRBJ1-4; D is possibly TRBD1 (5 bases). The CDR3 sequence is 14 residues long. CDR1 and CDR2 (germline): MNHNS, SASEGT. V shed 1 base and J shed 6 bases, with 9 bases lying between them. CDR3 region: CASSEGRGHEKLFF. In nucleotides, the CDR3 is TGTGCCAGCAGTGAAGGGAGGGGTCATGAAAAACTGTTTTTT.

CDR3 in DNA: TGTGCCAGTAGTTCGAGGGACCCATACAATGAGCAGTTCTTC. Its protein is CASSSRDPYNEQFF. J is TRBJ2-1 and V is TRBV19, with D perhaps given as TRBD1 or TRBD2 (5 bases each). Looked up from germline, CDR1 is LNHDA and CDR2 is SQIVND (reference sequence). V was trimmed by 5 bases and J by 4 bases, leaving 12 bases between them. The CDR3 loop spans 14 amino acids.

The chain combines TRBV5-6 with TRBJ2-7; D is possibly TRBD1 (5 bases). CDR3 size: 13 residues. Trimming pared 0 bases from V and 6 bases from J, leaving 10 bases between. Germline V gene data show CDR1 as SGHDT and CDR2 as YYEEEE. This CDR3 is CASSLGNRFEQYF. CDR3 nucleotide sequence: TGTGCCAGCAGCTTGGGAAACAGGTTCGAGCAGTACTTC.

The rearrangement joins TRBV27 to TRBJ2-1; a weak D match, TRBD1 (7 bases). V was clipped by 5 bases and J by 3 bases, with 26 bases between them. Germline CDR1 MNHEY, CDR2 SMNVEV (reference sequence). This CDR3 is built from 19 residues. CDR3 in amino acids: CASSQNPSRPQGGYNEQFF. As DNA, the CDR3 is TGTGCCAGCAGTCAAAATCCCTCCCGCCCGCAGGGGGGCTACAATGAGCAGTTCTTC.

This clone occurred once. The chain joins TRBV4-3 to TRBJ2-5, with 12 bases matching TRBD2. With V trimmed by 1 base and J by 2 bases, 17 bases remained unmatched. CDR1 LGHNA and CDR2 YSLEER come from the germline V gene. This CDR3 spans 21 amino acids. This CDR3 is CASSQVWSRGASGREQETQYF. CDR3 in DNA: TGCGCCAGCAGCCAAGTATGGTCCCGAGGAGCTAGCGGGAGGGAGCAAGAGACCCAGTACTTC.

The chain combines TRBV7-2 with TRBJ2-2, with 10 nucleotides matching TRBD2. V trimming: 2 bases; J trimming: 5 bases; junction bases outside the gene matches: 8. There are 17 residues in the CDR3. From germline, CDR1 is SGHTA and CDR2 FQGNSA. CDR3 in amino acids: CASSLNLAGVGTGELFF. DNA for the CDR3: TGTGCCAGCAGCTTAAACCTAGCGGGAGTGGGTACCGGGGAGCTGTTTTTT.

The CDR3 bases are TGTGCCAGCATCCCCACCGGGGAGCTGTTTTTT. Residues: CASIPTGELFF. The J gene is TRBJ2-2, the V gene TRBV7-9; D gene uncertain. Germline V gives CDR1 SEHNR, CDR2 FQNEAQ (reference sequence). This CDR3 comprises 11 residues. The V end was cut by 7 bases, the J end by 4 bases, with 4 bases between.

This clone was found once. This chain links TRBV4-3 with TRBJ2-7, with D tentatively TRBD1 or TRBD2 (5 bases each). CDR1 is LGHNA and CDR2 is YSLEER in the germline V gene. The V gene lost 0 bases and the J gene lost 3 bases, with 18 bases spanning the gap. The CDR3 covers 17 residues. CDR3 region: CASSQDRTAWGFYEQYF. For the CDR3, the DNA is TGCGCCAGCAGCCAAGATAGAACAGCCTGGGGGTTCTACGAGCAGTACTTC.

The gene calls are TRBV27 and TRBJ2-7, with D maybe TRBD1 (7 bases). CDR3 size: 12 residues. The V end lost 3 bases, the J end lost 6 bases, and 9 bases lay between the germline ends. The germline V gene encodes CDR1 MNHEY and CDR2 SMNVEV (reference sequence). The CDR3 coding sequence is TGTGCCAGCAGTTTCAGGGGGGTCGAGCAGTACTTC. Residues: CASSFRGVEQYF.

The V gene is TRBV11-3, the J gene TRBJ2-1; D is unresolved. V lost 4 bases and J lost 8, with 9 bases in between. This CDR3 region has 12 residues. Germline V gene lookup returns CDR1 SGHNT and CDR2 YENEEA. The DNA for the CDR3 is TGTGCCAGCAGCTCCGCACCAGATGAGCAGTTCTTC. Translating gives CASSSAPDEQFF.

The chain carries TRBV9 and TRBJ2-3; D not certain. This CDR3 contains 13 residues. The V end lost 4 bases, the J end lost 1 base, and 7 bases lay between the germline ends. CDR1 and CDR2 (germline): SGDLS, YYNGEE. The DNA of the CDR3 is TGTGCCAGCAGCCCTGGGGGCACAGATACGCAGTATTTT. Translated: CASSPGGTDTQYF.